Detailed here is one TCR beta chain. The clone's antigen remains unknown. The sample holds no much larger clone one base away, and base qualities are not on file. The donors were healthy, HIV-negative adults with no recently reported acute infections or vaccinations. Only Caucasian adults living in Nashville, Tennessee, USA were represented among the donors. CD4+ T cells were enriched through magnetic negative selection, after which naive cells were positively selected on CD45RA and the remaining negative fraction served as the memory subset. Blood was obtained by leukapheresis, after which PBMCs were separated by Ficoll-Histopaque density gradient centrifugation and cryopreserved in liquid nitrogen vapor phase. Analytical flow cytometry was used to check the purity and quantity of every magnetically sorted T cell population. Each sorted fraction had its genomic DNA isolated and then quantified by UV absorbance on a Nanodrop 2000c.

The data were taken from a study of shared clonotypes between healthy human individuals (dated by TCRdb to between 2020 and 2021). With respect to the entire study: A few men and a couple of women, aged 18 to 49 years, made up the cohort. Per donor, three plates each were used for CD4 naive and CD4 memory, two for CD8 naive, and one for CD8 memory. The study deeply sequenced blood TCR repertoires of several healthy adults to estimate repertoire size and the extent of clonotype sharing between individuals. To increase sequencing depth and limit assay-specific biases, different laboratories used diverse techniques to prepare libraries and sequence TCR repertoires. Leukapheresis yielded between about 0.85 and 10 billion PBMCs per donor.

Using the deep immunoSEQ assay, TCR CDR3 regions were amplified from genomic DNA by multiplex PCR. For each cell subset, the extracted genomic DNA was distributed evenly across all wells of several immunoSEQ 96-well plates, and each plate served as one replicate. Each replicate PCR for sorted subsets received about 210 ng genomic DNA, equal to 28,000 or so T cell genomes. Purified libraries were measured with a Qubit 3.0 fluorometer, size-checked on a Bioanalyzer 2100, and measured again with the KAPA Library Quantification kit. A separate single-read 150-cycle Illumina NextSeq 550 flow cell was used to sequence each immunoSEQ 96-well plate. In the source study's methods: Because the immunoSEQ output included only junctional sequences and no quality scores, the filtering could not be the same as the filtering used for full-length reads. To assign V/J genes and CDR3, sequences were annotated against IMGT germline references using PyIR, a Python wrapper for IgBLAST v1.9. Any read was removed if the V/J assignment was weak (E-value above 1e-6), the CDR3 was missing, or the read contained stop codons, out-of-frame junctions, or ambiguous translated residues. V3J clonotypes were defined as sequences sharing the same inferred V gene, J gene, and CDR3 amino acid sequence. Percentage overlap between repertoires was calculated by dividing the number of shared unique clonotypes by the size of the smaller repertoire. Three approaches were used to assess repertoire richness: RTK rarefaction, the Chao1 estimator, and Recon v2.1 estimates of unobserved clonotypes. For all TCRbeta clonotypes obtained by the gDNA method from a few donors, generation probabilities were computed with OLGA. TCRdb provides this immuneACCESS table in a form limited to in-frame rearrangements. Some clones are lacking; in checked studies, under half of them reflect an unresolved V gene, and why the rest are absent is not known. V and J calls and clone size are given by that table; D and trimming were obtained from the DNA. The sample includes 2.5 million or so clones, with approximately 94% observed a single time. Over 0.12% of the sample comes from the top ten.

Study-level results and caveats: Rarefaction of sorted-subset datasets indicated incomplete sequencing despite the large sequencing depth. When a handful of donors were compared, the shared fraction of clonotypes was roughly 4.8% for naive CD4, around 3.6% for naive CD8, 2.3% for memory CD4, and under 0.5% for memory CD8. Only blood was sampled, and tissue TCR repertoires likely differ from those in blood. Compared with non-shared clonotypes, the clonotypes found in all four sorted-subset donors had higher generation probabilities. The small number of donors limited the genetic and exposure-history diversity represented. Based on pairwise subsampling, the degree of clonotype sharing among donors was expected to be affected by sequencing depth. Naive subsets generally had larger estimated clonotype richness than memory subsets.

This receptor was obtained from a man in his late teens or twenties in good health. The sequenced sample was naive CD4+ T cells sorted from blood. This specimen's cell subset or site label, per the study, means: CD45RA+ positively selected.

The CDR3 region has the sequence CASSLKLAGGETQYF. In nucleotides, the sequence is TGTGCCAGCAGCTTGAAACTAGCGGGAGGCGAGACCCAGTACTTC. The chain is encoded by TRBV5-4 joined to TRBJ2-5; the central 12 bases match TRBD2. Reading from cysteine to phenylalanine, the CDR3 counts 15 amino acids. The entry retains the CDR3 DNA only, 45 bases that are in frame from base 1. Here V drops 1 base and J drops 5 bases, and the junction holds 3 bases not matched to any gene. For CDR1 and CDR2, the germline V gene (reference sequence) lists SGHNT and YYREEE.